These 11 T cell receptor beta chains were sequenced from one sample in a study of T cells in Graves' hyperthyroidism and ophthalmopathy. Using RNA transcripts as the source, TCR beta CDR3 regions were amplified. An initial round of RT-PCR targeting the TCR CDR3 relied on the HTBI primer set. MiXCR, run by TCRdb on the multiplex PCR reads, gives a single entry per CDR3 protein. The top ten hold less than 20% of the sample, which has approximately 710,000 distinct CDR3 sequences, roughly 17% seen once. Sequenced input: blood. The source is a man aged 50 to 60 with Graves' hyperthyroidism.

This clonotype came up many times. The chain couples TRBV27 to TRBJ1-1; D gene uncertain. Trimming cost V 8 bases and J 1 base, with 11 bases left between them. Germline values: CDR1 MNHEY, CDR2 SMNVEV (reference sequence). The CDR3 is made up of 13 amino acids. The CDR3 nucleotides are TGTGCCAGCGGATGGACGGGGAACACTGAAGCTTTCTTT. This codes for CASGWTGNTEAFF.

With regard to this clonotype: This clone may be a read error of a much larger clone one base away. The V gene is TRBV5-1, the J gene TRBJ2-7, with D possibly TRBD1 on 8 matching bases. Germline CDR1 is SGHRS and CDR2 is YFSETQ. This CDR3 is built from 15 residues. The CDR3 here is CDSSLGGTGAYEQYF. The DNA for the CDR3 is TGCGACAGCAGCTTGGGGGGGACAGGCGCCTACGAGCAGTACTTC.

This clonotype was observed a handful of times. This chain connects TRBV6-1 to TRBJ2-7, with 8 bases identical to TRBD2. Germline V lookup: CDR1 MNHNS, CDR2 SASEGT. This CDR3 comprises 16 residues. V gave up 7 bases and J gave up 6 bases; unmatched junction bases: 17. This chain's CDR3 is CASTPRGREASSEQYF. Written as DNA, the CDR3 is TGTGCCAGCACCCCCCGAGGGCGGGAGGCTTCCAGCGAGCAGTACTTC.

This clonotype was recorded many times. The J gene is TRBJ2-1, the V gene TRBV5-1, with 9 positions matching TRBD1. The CDR3 loop spans 16 amino acids. Unmatched junction bases numbered 10, after V lost 3 bases and J lost 6 bases. Per the germline V gene, CDR1 is SGHRS and CDR2 is YFSETQ. The CDR3 here is CASSSSGQGLINEQFF. CDR3 nucleotide sequence: TGCGCCAGCAGCTCTTCGGGACAGGGATTGATCAATGAGCAGTTCTTC. The full variable domain, completed using reference TRBV5-1 and TRBJ2-1, is KAGVTQTPRYLIKTRGQQVTLSCSPISGHRSVSWYQQTPGQGLQFLFEYFSETQRNKGNFPGRFSGRQFSNSRSEMNVSTLELGDSALYLCASSSSGQGLINEQFFGPGTRLTVL.

This clonotype was detected many times. The genes are TRBV7-8 and TRBJ1-2; 7 nucleotides match TRBD1. The CDR3 is 15 amino acids. Germline CDR1 is SGHVS and CDR2 is FQNEAQ. The junction had 10 bases not matched to a gene; V was cut back by 5 bases and J by 4 bases. CDR3 loop: CASSPGADRFYGYTF. CDR3 nucleotides: TGTGCCAGCAGCCCCGGGGCGGACAGGTTCTATGGCTACACCTTC. The full variable domain, with the rest looked up from reference TRBV7-8 and TRBJ1-2, is GAGVSQSPRYKVAKRGQDVALRCDPISGHVSLFWYQQALGQGPEFLTYFQNEAQLDKSGLPSDRFFAERPEGSVSTLKIQRTQQEDSAVYLCASSPGADRFYGYTFGSGTRLTVV.

This clonotype occurred a few times. The chain combines TRBV15 with TRBJ1-5, with unresolved D. Trimming shortened V by 5 bases and J by 7 bases, and 12 bases separated the two germline ends. Germline V CDR1 and CDR2: LNHNV, YYDKDF (reference sequence). The CDR3 totals 13 residues. The CDR3 DNA follows: TGTGCCACCAGCGCCCGAACATACCAGCCCCAGCATTTT. Its translation is CATSARTYQPQHF.

The rearrangement links TRBV19 to TRBJ2-3; D gene ambiguous. The V end was cut by 4 bases, the J end by 2 bases, with 13 bases between. The CDR3 length is 15 residues. The V gene's germline CDR1 is LNHDA and CDR2 SQIVND (reference sequence). CDR3 DNA sequence: TGTGCCAGTAGTACCAGTGAGAGCCTCACAGATACGCAGTATTTT. It yields the protein CASSTSESLTDTQYF.

The chain combines TRBV3-1 with TRBJ1-2; D unresolved. The V end was cut by 5 bases, the J end by 8 bases, with 18 bases between. The CDR3 covers 14 residues. The germline gives CDR1 LGHDT, CDR2 YNNKEL (reference sequence). The CDR3 sequence: CASSASTQPGGYTF. For the CDR3, the DNA is TGTGCCAGCAGCGCGAGCACGCAACCGGGGGGCTACACCTTC.

V usage is TRBV6-5 and J usage is TRBJ2-1; 8 bases are shared with TRBD1. Germline CDR1 MNHEY, CDR2 SVGAGI. The junction had 10 bases not matched to a gene; V was cut back by 6 bases and J by 9 bases. The CDR3 has 14 residues. CDR3 protein: CASSYNGQGSEQFF. Here the CDR3 DNA reads TGTGCCAGCAGCTACAATGGACAGGGCAGTGAGCAGTTCTTC.

There are a few counts of this clonotype. V usage is TRBV14 and J usage is TRBJ1-2; D gene ambiguous. There are 15 residues in the CDR3. From germline, CDR1 is SGHDN and CDR2 FVKESK. The V end was cut by 1 base, the J end by 2 bases, with 11 bases between. This CDR3 is CASSQGFIQNYGYTF. CDR3 coding DNA: TGTGCCAGCAGCCAAGGGTTCATACAGAACTATGGCTACACCTTC.

This clonotype was seen once. A read error may be the cause here, since a much bigger clone is one base away. V gene TRBV18 combines with J gene TRBJ2-5; D uncertain. Trimming cost V 2 bases and J 2 bases, with 9 bases left between them. Germline V gene lookup returns CDR1 KGHSH and CDR2 LQKENI. CDR3 length: 14 amino acids. CDR3 in amino acids: CASSPGVPQETQYF. The CDR3 DNA reads as TGTGCCAGCTCACCAGGTGTACCTCAAGAGACCCAGTACTTC.